A single sample is the source of the 12 T cell receptor beta chains below, sequenced in a study of naive and memory T cell subsets. Study outcomes and limitations: Possibly reflecting memory cells re-expressing CD45RA, a few larger clonotypes occurred in naive repertoires, especially CD8.

Antigens of these TCRs are unknown. The beta constant-region primer was an equimolar mix of two oligonucleotides covering TRBC1 and TRBC2. The ligated cDNA underwent four PCR rounds using SP2 and nested alpha and beta constant-region primers. A single record per CDR3 protein comes from TCRdb applying MiXCR to the UMI-ligation and nested PCR reads. The sample yields roughly 99,000 distinct CDR3 sequences, around 11% seen once. The sample was naive CD4+ T cells from blood. These receptors originate from a human donor in good health.

The J gene is TRBJ1-1, the V gene TRBV20-1; TRBD1 agrees at 7 bases. The CDR3 sequence is 15 residues long. From germline, CDR1 is DFQATT and CDR2 SNEGSKA (reference sequence). With 3 bases clipped from V and 2 bases from J, the junction kept 9 bases outside the gene matches. The CDR3 is CSASGGGLANTEAFF. In DNA form, the CDR3 reads TGCAGTGCTAGTGGAGGGGGCCTCGCCAACACTGAAGCTTTCTTT.

This clonotype has only a few counts. The J gene is TRBJ2-1, the V gene TRBV19; the D gene is possibly TRBD2 (5 bases). V was cut by 11 bases and J by 9 bases, with 20 bases left in between. The CDR3 covers 13 residues. Per the germline V gene, CDR1 is LNHDA and CDR2 is SQIVND (reference sequence). The CDR3 DNA reads TGTGCCTCTTCCTCCGGGGTTTGGGGTGAGCAGTTCTTC. Residues: CASSSGVWGEQFF. Full variable domain (rest looked up from reference TRBV19 and TRBJ2-1): DGGITQSPKYLFRKEGQNVTLSCEQNLNHDAMYWYRQDPGQGLRLIYYSQIVNDFQKGDIAEGYSVSREKKESFPLTVTSAQKNPTAFYLCASSSGVWGEQFFGPGTRLTVL.

Only a few counts were recorded for this clonotype. The rearrangement links TRBV12-3 or TRBV12-4 to TRBJ2-2, with 8 bases aligning to TRBD1. V shed 6 bases, J shed 5 bases, and the junction held 8 bases outside the gene matches. There are 15 residues in the CDR3. The CDR3 spells CASSARQGSTGELFF. The CDR3 DNA sequence: TGTGCCAGCAGCGCCCGACAGGGGTCGACCGGGGAGCTGTTTTTT.

This clonotype has only a few counts. The J gene is TRBJ2-7, the V gene TRBV6-1; 9 bases are a match to TRBD2. CDR1 MNHNS and CDR2 SASEGT come from the germline V gene. CDR3 size: 15 residues. V was clipped by 4 bases and J by 2 bases; unmatched bases: 6. Here the CDR3 reads CASSGLAGLTYEQYF. The CDR3 DNA sequence: TGTGCCAGCAGTGGCCTAGCGGGGCTCACCTACGAGCAGTACTTC.

The chain carries TRBV9 and TRBJ1-3, with 7 bases matching TRBD1. The germline V gene has CDR1 SGDLS and CDR2 YYNGEE. The CDR3 covers 16 residues. The ends lost 3 bases at V and 0 bases at J; junction bases unmatched: 6. CDR3 amino acids: CASSAGQAVSGNTIYF. The CDR3 DNA reads as TGTGCCAGCAGCGCAGGACAGGCCGTCTCTGGAAACACCATATATTTT.

In its sample, this clonotype was seen a few times. This CDR3 reads CASSPGYNTGELFF. The CDR3 bases are TGTGCCAGCAGTCCGGGCTACAACACCGGGGAGCTGTTTTTT. The rearrangement uses TRBV12-3 or TRBV12-4 and TRBJ2-2; no clear D gene. The CDR3 runs to 14 residues. The ends were cut back, 5 bases at V and 2 bases at J, with 9 bases in the middle.

This clonotype was seen a handful of times. V is TRBV7-2 and J is TRBJ1-6; D is unclear. V was cut by 6 bases and J by 2 bases, with 11 bases left in between. The CDR3 extends over 15 amino acids. In germline, CDR1 is SGHTA, CDR2 FQGNSA. Here the CDR3 DNA reads TGTGCCAGCAGACTGGATTGGACCTATAATTCACCCCTCCACTTT. Amino acids: CASRLDWTYNSPLHF.

This clonotype was detected many times. V gene TRBV19 combines with J gene TRBJ2-7, with 9 nucleotides matching TRBD1. The junction had 6 bases not matched to a gene; V was cut back by 3 bases and J by 3 bases. CDR3 size: 15 residues. Germline V gene data show CDR1 as LNHDA and CDR2 as SQIVND (reference sequence). The CDR3 loop reads CASSMPWTGVYEQYF. The CDR3 DNA reads TGTGCCAGTAGTATGCCTTGGACAGGGGTCTACGAGCAGTACTTC.

As to this clonotype: A read error is possible here, since a much larger clone lies one base away. This chain links TRBV20-1 with TRBJ1-5; 7 positions agree with TRBD1. CDR3 size: 15 residues. In germline, CDR1 is DFQATT, CDR2 SNEGSKA (reference sequence). The DNA for the CDR3 is TGCAGTGCTAGAGTCGGGACAGTCGGCAATCGGCCCCAGCATTTT. Translated: CSARVGTVGNRPQHF.

The table lists this clonotype with a few counts. The chain joins TRBV15 to TRBJ2-3; D perhaps matches TRBD1 (6 bases). Germline CDR1 reads LNHNV; CDR2 reads YYDKDF (reference sequence). The CDR3 contains 16 residues. V lost 2 bases and J 1 base, leaving 13 bases between the germline ends. In nucleotides, the CDR3 is TGTGCCACCAGCAGAAAAACAGGGTCGGGCACAGATACGCAGTATTTT. Translation: CATSRKTGSGTDTQYF. The full variable domain, completed using reference TRBV15 and TRBJ2-3, is DAMVIQNPRYQVTQFGKPVTLSCSQTLNHNVMYWYQQKSSQAPKLLFHYYDKDFNNEADTPDNFQSRRPNTSFCFLDIRSPGLGDTAMYLCATSRKTGSGTDTQYFGPGTRLTVL.

There are many counts of this clonotype. V gene TRBV13 combines with J gene TRBJ2-3; TRBD2 matches 8 bases. Germline-derived CDR1 and CDR2 are PRHDT and FYEKMQ (reference sequence). V lost 4 bases to trimming and J lost 1 base; unmatched junction nucleotides: 4. The CDR3 extends over 15 amino acids. Here the CDR3 reads CASSYSGRGTDTQYF. The DNA for the CDR3 is TGTGCCAGCAGCTACAGCGGGAGAGGCACAGATACGCAGTATTTT.

This chain links TRBV5-1 with TRBJ1-1, with unresolved D. This CDR3 is built from 15 residues. CDR1 is SGHRS and CDR2 is YFSETQ in the germline V gene. V was cut by 2 bases and J by 1 base, with 12 bases left in between. The CDR3 bases are TGCGCCAGCAGCTTTAGTAGCGGAGCGAACACTGAAGCTTTCTTT. Its translation: CASSFSSGANTEAFF.